This T cell receptor (beta chain) was sequenced during a study of blood T cell repertoires in COVID-19. Overall study: Whether acute or convalescent, the COVID-19 samples came from the United States, Italy and Spain. Sample material is recorded as cDNA or gDNA derived from T cells, B-cell-depleted T cells, or PBMCs.

This CDR3 is built from 14 residues. V lost 0 bases, J lost 3 bases, and 8 bases lay in between. Germline V gene data show CDR1 as MRHNA and CDR2 as SNTAGT. What the recovered Cohort 3 donors had was two negative PCRs, clearance, or symptom resolution. Methods used by the authors: Estimates of nucleated cell counts were drawn from the amplification of reference gene primers. The repertoire was sequenced with immunoSEQ multiplex PCR; TCRdb's copy has only in-frame clones and lacks some. The V and J calls and clone size come from that table; D and trimming were worked out from the DNA. The profile shows approximately 170,000 clones, 84% of them singletons.

The sample taken for sequencing was PBMCs or T cells enriched from blood (not recorded which). This sequence was found in a woman aged 25 to 39 who had recovered from COVID-19. The chain couples TRBV6-4 to TRBJ1-2; D ambiguous. CDR3 amino acids: CASSDSYGDYGYTF. The CDR3 bases are TGTGCCAGCAGTGACTCTTACGGGGACTATGGCTACACCTTC.